Sequencing of this T cell receptor (beta chain) was carried out in a study of blood T cell repertoires in COVID-19. CDR3 length equals 15 residues. Germline CDR1 and CDR2: MGHRA and YSYEKL. The trim removed 4 bases at V and 7 bases at J, leaving 7 bases unmatched. Sequencing used immunoSEQ multiplex PCR; TCRdb keeps in-frame clones, though not all of them. The top ten clones hold 1.5% to 2% of a sample with 200,000 or so clones, about 90% of them seen once. What was sequenced was peripheral blood. This receptor was identified in a man aged 35-49 years with active or convalescent COVID-19. The chain employs TRBV4-1 and TRBJ2-7; 13 bases agree with TRBD2. The CDR3 region has the DNA TGCGCCAGCAGCCCAACTAGCGGGAGGGATCGGGAGCAGTACTTC. Protein product: CASSPTSGRDREQYF.